The T cell receptor (beta chain) under discussion was sequenced for a study of blood T cell repertoires in COVID-19. At the level of the study: The samples span acute and convalescent COVID-19 from the United States, Italy and Spain. Nucleic acid was either cDNA or gDNA, and it came from T cells, B-cell-depleted T cells, or PBMCs.

The V and J ends lost 2 bases and 2 bases respectively, with 10 bases between them. This CDR3 region has 14 residues. Germline V gene data show CDR1 as SGHNT and CDR2 as YYREEE (reference sequence). Authors' methods: Amplification of reference gene primers provided the estimated nucleated cell counts. Measured with immunoSEQ multiplex PCR; TCRdb has only the in-frame clones, and not every one. For V, J and clone size, that table is used; D and trimming come from the DNA. The table lists approximately 150,000 clones, 70% to 90% of them singletons. Sequencing used peripheral blood. The TCR sequence derives from a woman aged 55 to 70 with acute or convalescent COVID-19. The V and J genes are TRBV5-4 and TRBJ1-2; TRBD1 might be the D (5 bases). CDR3 sequence: CASSFPGRNYGYTF. The DNA for the CDR3 is TGTGCCAGCAGCTTCCCAGGGAGGAACTATGGCTACACCTTC.